The 6 T cell receptor beta chains below were found in one sample sequenced in a study of beta chain features in type 1 diabetes. Overall study findings and caveats: Shortening that was moderate but significant affected the TCRB CDR3s of Type 1 diabetes patients in all four CD4+ subsets.

Antigens for these TCRs are unknown. Isolated RNA was reverse transcribed in full, so expressed TCRB transcripts were sequenced. Using immunoSEQ multiplex PCR, the repertoire was profiled, and TCRdb retains in-frame clones only, with some absent. Of 640,000 or so clones in the sample, roughly 13% were seen once. The specimen was naive CD4+ T cells from blood. The receptor set was obtained from a young man with type 1 diabetes.

The chain combines TRBV30 with TRBJ1-1, with D perhaps TRBD1 (6 bases). The V and J ends lost 5 bases and 7 bases respectively, with 14 bases between them. The CDR3 runs to 12 residues. Germline V gives CDR1 GTSNPN, CDR2 SVGIG (reference sequence). The CDR3 DNA sequence: TGTGCCTGGTGTCAAGGGGGATTTGAAGCTTTCTTT. Translation: CAWCQGGFEAFF.

This clone appeared a few times. The genes are TRBV5-1 and TRBJ1-1; 7 bases map to TRBD1. J gave up 7 bases and V 8 bases, and 11 bases lay outside the gene matches. The CDR3 spans 13 residues. Germline V gene sequence: CDR1 SGHRS, CDR2 YFSETQ. CDR3 sequence: CASSLLTGVEAFF. The CDR3 nucleotides read TGCGCCAGTTCACTTCTCACAGGGGTTGAAGCTTTCTTT.

This clone was observed a few times. This sequence joins TRBV5-1 and TRBJ1-6, with 9 bases aligning to TRBD1. V lost 3 bases, J lost 10 bases, and 8 bases stayed unmatched. This CDR3 contains 15 residues. The germline V gene encodes CDR1 SGHRS and CDR2 YFSETQ. CDR3 nucleotide sequence: TGCGCCAGCAGCTCCTGGACAGGGGCAGAATCACCCCTCCACTTT. Its translation: CASSSWTGAESPLHF.

The rearrangement joins TRBV29-1 to TRBJ1-4, with 10 bases identical to TRBD1. The germline gives CDR1 SQVTM, CDR2 ANQGSEA. The junction had 1 base not matched to a gene; V was cut back by 4 bases and J by 8 bases. The CDR3 loop spans 12 amino acids. The CDR3 here is CSVGQGAEKLFF. DNA of the CDR3: TGCAGCGTTGGACAGGGGGCGGAAAAACTGTTTTTT.

The chain couples TRBV28 to TRBJ2-7; 9 bases line up with TRBD1. CDR1 and CDR2 from the germline V gene are MDHEN and SYDVKM. V trimming: 10 bases; J trimming: 7 bases; junction bases outside the gene matches: 5. The CDR3 sequence is 11 residues long. CDR3 in amino acids: CATRDRAEQYF. The CDR3 DNA follows: TGTGCCACTCGGGACAGGGCGGAGCAGTACTTC.

The rearrangement joins TRBV2 to TRBJ2-4; 9 nucleotides match TRBD1. Germline-derived CDR1 and CDR2 are SNHLY and FYNNEI. V shed 6 bases, J shed 7 bases, and the junction held 13 bases outside the gene matches. This CDR3 spans 16 amino acids. As DNA, the CDR3 is TGTGCCAGCAGCGTCTATTCGGGACAGGGCAGGAACATTCAGTACTTC. Encoded protein: CASSVYSGQGRNIQYF.